This is a list of T cell receptor beta chains from one sample in a study of blood T cell repertoires in COVID-19. Repertoires were generated with immunoSEQ multiplex PCR, while TCRdb's copy carries only in-frame clones and drops some. The data hold roughly 260,000 clones, with around nine tenths observed a single time. The sequenced sample consisted of PBMCs or T cells enriched from blood (not recorded which). These receptors came from a woman aged 18-29 years who had recovered from COVID-19. CDR3s include the opening cysteine and the closing phenylalanine or tryptophan. The D gene is left open where the match is weak. The size field is filled for only some rows; it gives once, few, many or a size class.

abundance	v_gene	d_gene	j_gene	CDR3nt	CDR3aa
.	TRBV28	.	TRBJ1-2	TGTGCCAGCAGCGCTGCAGGCCCTCCTAAGGGCTACACCTTC	CASSAAGPPKGYTF
.	TRBV3-1/TRBV3-2	.	TRBJ1-1	TGTGCCAGCAGCCCCATCGGAAGGGCTAGCCGGCTTAACACTGAAGCTTTCTTT	CASSPIGRASRLNTEAFF
once	TRBV3-1/TRBV3-2	TRBD1	TRBJ1-1	TGTGCCAGCAGCCCGGGACAGGCGTTACCCAAAGCTTTCTTT	CASSPGQALPKAFF
.	TRBV27	.	TRBJ2-3	TGTGCCAGCAGACCACTAGGGCAAGATACGCAGTATTTT	CASRPLGQDTQYF
.	TRBV6-6	.	TRBJ1-5	TGTGCCAGCAGTTACGAGGGCACGTCGCAGCCCCAGCATTTT	CASSYEGTSQPQHF
.	TRBV29-1	TRBD2	TRBJ2-3	TGCAGCGAAAAAGCTAGCGGGGGCACAGATACGCAGTATTTT	CSEKASGGTDTQYF
.	TRBV6-8	TRBD1	TRBJ1-4	TGTGCCAGCAGATCCCCGGGACAGGGAGATGAAAAACTGTTTTTT	CASRSPGQGDEKLFF
.	TRBV19	.	TRBJ1-1	TGTGCCAGTAGTACCGCTGGGGGCTTAGGTGAAGCTTTCTTT	CASSTAGGLGEAFF
.	TRBV7-9	TRBD1	TRBJ2-4	TGTGCCAGCAGCCCGGGACAGGGGACACTAGCCAAAAACATTCAGTACTTC	CASSPGQGTLAKNIQYF
.	TRBV6-5	TRBD1	TRBJ1-2	TGTGCCAGCAGTTACTCGAAAACAGGGGTGGCTAATGGCTACACCTTC	CASSYSKTGVANGYTF
.	TRBV14	.	TRBJ2-3	TGTGCCAGCAGCCAAGTTTTTTCAATTGCGGGCACAGATACGCAGTATTTT	CASSQVFSIAGTDTQYF
.	TRBV7-2	.	TRBJ1-1	TGTGCCAGCAGCTTCACAGATTTGAACACTGAAGCTTTCTTT	CASSFTDLNTEAFF
once	TRBV5-1	.	TRBJ1-3	TGCGCCAGCAGCTTGGACGGAGACACCATATATTTT	CASSLDGDTIYF
.	TRBV5-5	TRBD1	TRBJ2-2	TGTGCCAGCAGCTTATCCAGGGGGCCCACCGGGGAGCTGTTTTTT	CASSLSRGPTGELFF
.	TRBV6-5	.	TRBJ2-7	TGTGCCAGCAGCCAGGACTCATCCTACGAGCAGTACTTC	CASSQDSSYEQYF
.	TRBV19	.	TRBJ1-2	TGTGCCAGTAGACCCCCGGGTGGTGGCTACACCTTC	CASRPPGGGYTF
once	TRBV9	.	TRBJ2-6	TGTGCCAGCAGCGTAGAGCCGGGTTGGGGGGCCAACGTCCTGACTTTC	CASSVEPGWGANVLTF
.	TRBV9	.	TRBJ2-1	TGTGCCAGCACCCATCAAGGCGGGCTCTACAATGAGCAGTTCTTC	CASTHQGGLYNEQFF
.	TRBV19	.	TRBJ1-1	TGTGCCAGTAGTCGCAGGGATTTGCCTGAAGCTTTCTTT	CASSRRDLPEAFF
.	TRBV19	.	TRBJ2-7	TGTGCCAGTAGTAACACCCCGGGGGTTAGCTCCTACGAGCAGTACTTC	CASSNTPGVSSYEQYF
.	TRBV29-1	TRBD2	TRBJ2-3	TGCAGCGTTGAACCTAGCGGGAGAGATACGCAGTATTTT	CSVEPSGRDTQYF
.	TRBV12-3/TRBV12-4	.	TRBJ2-3	TGTGCCAGCAGTTTGCGGGGTCAGCAGTATTTT	CASSLRGQQYF
.	TRBV5-1	.	TRBJ1-2	TGCGCCAGCAGCACAGACAGCCATGGCTACACCTTC	CASSTDSHGYTF
.	TRBV5-1	TRBD2	TRBJ2-2	TGCGCCAGCAGCTTAGCGGGATCCGACACCGGGGAGCTGTTTTTT	CASSLAGSDTGELFF